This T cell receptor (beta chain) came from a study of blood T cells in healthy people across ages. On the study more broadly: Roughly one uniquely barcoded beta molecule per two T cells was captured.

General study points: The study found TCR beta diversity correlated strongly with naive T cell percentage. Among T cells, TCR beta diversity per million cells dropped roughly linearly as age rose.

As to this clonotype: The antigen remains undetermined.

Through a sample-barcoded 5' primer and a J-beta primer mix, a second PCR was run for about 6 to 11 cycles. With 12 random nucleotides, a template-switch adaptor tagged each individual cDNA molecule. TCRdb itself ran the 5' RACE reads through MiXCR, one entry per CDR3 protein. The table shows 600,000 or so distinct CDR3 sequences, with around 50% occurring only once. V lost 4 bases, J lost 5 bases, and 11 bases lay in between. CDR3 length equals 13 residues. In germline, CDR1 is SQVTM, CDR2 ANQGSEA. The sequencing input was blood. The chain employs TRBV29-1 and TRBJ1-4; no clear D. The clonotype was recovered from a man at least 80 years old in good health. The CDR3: CSVVAAPNEKLFF. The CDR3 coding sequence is TGCAGCGTTGTTGCGGCACCGAATGAAAAACTGTTTTTT.